This passage covers 14 T cell receptor beta chains from one sample sequenced in a study of CD8 T cell repertoires and HIV-1 epitope variants. Assay used: immunoSEQ multiplex PCR; TCRdb lists only in-frame clones, some missing. The sample lists fewer than 6,500 clones; around 71% were seen once. These receptors have no identified antigens. Source material: cultured CD8+ T cells derived from PBMCs. The receptors come from a male donor with HIV.

This clone is a singleton in its sample. The gene calls are TRBV2 and TRBJ1-1; D is possibly TRBD1 (6 bases). Germline-derived CDR1 and CDR2 are SNHLY and FYNNEI. Trimming took off 3 bases at V and 5 bases at J, with 16 bases between the two ends. The length of the CDR3 is 15 residues. In DNA form, the CDR3 reads TGTGCCAGCAGTGAGGCTTCGGACAGAGGGACTGAAGCTTTCTTT. This sequence encodes CASSEASDRGTEAFF.

The genes are TRBV2 and TRBJ2-7; D gene ambiguous. The germline V gene encodes CDR1 SNHLY and CDR2 FYNNEI. Trimming took off 6 bases at V and 3 bases at J, with 3 bases between the two ends. This CDR3 spans 10 amino acids. CDR3 residues: CASRDYEQYF. The CDR3 nucleotides read TGTGCCAGCAGGGACTACGAGCAGTACTTC.

This rearrangement joins TRBV6-5 to TRBJ2-2; possibly TRBD1 for D (6 bases). The CDR3 totals 15 residues. CDR1 is MNHEY and CDR2 is SVGAGI in the germline V gene. The V gene lost 4 bases and the J gene lost 7 bases, with 16 bases spanning the gap. Here the CDR3 reads CASSSLGGSGGELFF. CDR3 sequence (DNA): TGTGCCAGCAGTTCCTTAGGGGGATCCGGCGGGGAGCTGTTTTTT.

The CDR3 sequence is CASYDRAYGYTF. Here the CDR3 DNA reads TGTGCCAGCTATGACAGGGCCTATGGCTACACCTTC. The J gene is TRBJ1-2, the V gene TRBV25-1, with 7 bases aligning to TRBD1. There are 12 residues in the CDR3. Unmatched junction bases numbered 4, after V lost 8 bases and J lost 4 bases. Germline V CDR1 and CDR2: MGHDK, SYGVNS.

Only one count was recorded for this clone. The V gene is TRBV27, the J gene TRBJ2-7, with D possibly matching TRBD2 (6 bases). This CDR3 contains 12 residues. V was trimmed by 2 bases and J by 8 bases, leaving 10 bases between them. Germline V gene lookup returns CDR1 MNHEY and CDR2 SMNVEV (reference sequence). CDR3 nucleotide sequence: TGTGCCAGCAGTTTAGGGGGGTTGAAGCAGTACTTC. Encoded protein: CASSLGGLKQYF.

This chain joins TRBV11-2 and TRBJ2-3, with 13 bases matching TRBD2. J lost 4 bases, V lost 6 bases, and 4 bases had no gene match. The CDR3 covers 15 residues. Germline V lookup: CDR1 SGHAT, CDR2 FQNNGV. CDR3 protein: CASRSGLAGADTQYF. The DNA for the CDR3 is TGTGCCAGCAGATCTGGACTAGCGGGGGCAGATACGCAGTATTTT.

The chain employs TRBV28 and TRBJ2-5; 9 bases are shared with TRBD1. V lost 2 bases to trimming and J lost 2 bases; unmatched junction nucleotides: 3. The germline gives CDR1 MDHEN, CDR2 SYDVKM. The CDR3 has 15 amino acids. CDR3 sequence: CASSLTGGMQETQYF. CDR3 DNA sequence: TGTGCCAGCAGTTTAACAGGGGGCATGCAAGAGACCCAGTACTTC.

The chain recombines TRBV27 with TRBJ1-2, with 8 positions matching TRBD1. Germline V CDR1 and CDR2: MNHEY, SMNVEV (reference sequence). The junction had 13 bases not matched to a gene; V was cut back by 4 bases and J by 0 bases. The CDR3 is 18 amino acids. The CDR3 loop is CASSYTTTGVGANYGYTF. CDR3 nucleotide sequence: TGTGCCAGCAGTTATACCACGACAGGGGTGGGGGCTAACTATGGCTACACCTTC.

This clone was counted only a few times. The V gene is TRBV28, the J gene TRBJ2-7, with D possibly called TRBD1 or TRBD2 (6 bases each). There are 15 residues in the CDR3. CDR1 and CDR2 (germline): MDHEN, SYDVKM. The ends were cut back, 7 bases at V and 2 bases at J, with 18 bases in the middle. The CDR3 here is CASTKGWGAAYEQYF. The CDR3 DNA reads TGTGCCAGCACCAAGGGGTGGGGGGCCGCCTACGAGCAGTACTTC.

V gene TRBV10-2 combines with J gene TRBJ2-7; D uncertain. Germline assignment: CDR1 WSHSY and CDR2 SAAADI. Trimming pared 6 bases from V and 2 bases from J, leaving 11 bases between. There are 13 residues in the CDR3. CDR3 bases: TGCGCCAGCAGGGTGGGCACTCCCTACGAGCAGTACTTC. It translates to CASRVGTPYEQYF.

The chain links TRBV27 to TRBJ2-6; D uncertain. Germline V lookup: CDR1 MNHEY, CDR2 SMNVEV (reference sequence). This CDR3 has 14 amino acids. Trimming cost V 8 bases and J 3 bases, with 11 bases left between them. The DNA for the CDR3 is TGTGCCAGCCGTGAGGCTTTTGGGGCCAACGTCCTGACTTTC. Translation gives CASREAFGANVLTF.

The chain combines TRBV10-3 with TRBJ1-1; D is unclear. Germline V lookup: CDR1 ENHRY, CDR2 SYGVKD. V dropped 2 bases and J dropped 3 bases, with 16 bases sitting between them. The CDR3 is 16 residues long. CDR3: CAISEPAESLHTEAFF. CDR3 sequence (DNA): TGTGCCATCAGTGAGCCGGCGGAGTCCCTTCACACTGAAGCTTTCTTT.

The chain is built from TRBV7-9 and TRBJ2-2; D remains unclear. CDR3 length equals 12 residues. The V gene's germline CDR1 is SEHNR and CDR2 FQNEAQ (reference sequence). Trimming shortened V by 2 bases and J by 6 bases, and 4 bases separated the two germline ends. The CDR3 spells CASSLTAGELFF. CDR3 coding DNA: TGTGCCAGCAGCTTAACGGCCGGGGAGCTGTTTTTT.

This sequence joins TRBV6-5 and TRBJ2-1, with 12 nucleotides matching TRBD2. This CDR3 has 16 amino acids. Looked up from germline, CDR1 is MNHEY and CDR2 is SVGAGI. J was trimmed by 9 bases and V by 0 bases; bases with no gene match: 6. The CDR3 coding sequence is TGTGCCAGCAGTTACTCTCCTAGCGGGGGGGCCCGTGAGCAGTTCTTC. Its protein is CASSYSPSGGAREQFF.